Shown below are 23 T cell receptor beta chains from a single sample sequenced in a study of identical twins. TCRdb reprocessed the 5' RACE reads via MiXCR and lists one record per CDR3 protein. Among roughly 700,000 distinct CDR3 sequences listed, around 8.6% were seen once. These records were also assigned to another study, of yellow fever vaccine responses in identical twins.

Sequenced material: PBMCs. All receptors derive from a woman under 30 in good health.

This clonotype was recorded many times. The chain couples TRBV29-1 to TRBJ2-5; D unresolved. Germline CDR1 is SQVTM and CDR2 is ANQGSEA. This CDR3 region has 13 residues. With 5 bases removed from V and 1 base from J, the gap between germline ends came to 11 bases. The CDR3 sequence: CSVRSTLQETQYF. CDR3 nucleotide sequence: TGCAGCGTTCGTAGTACCCTCCAAGAGACCCAGTACTTC.

This clonotype was picked up many times. The V and J genes are TRBV28 and TRBJ1-1, with a possible D match to TRBD1 (5 bases). V lost 6 bases to trimming and J lost 5 bases, with 19 bases between them. Per the germline V gene, CDR1 is MDHEN and CDR2 is SYDVKM. This CDR3 comprises 15 residues. CDR3 amino acids: CASSPPAGDGTEAFF. The CDR3, as DNA: TGTGCCAGCAGCCCCCCGGCGGGGGATGGGACTGAAGCTTTCTTT.

V and J are TRBV2 and TRBJ2-1; D not resolved. Germline V gene sequence: CDR1 SNHLY, CDR2 FYNNEI. The V end was cut by 4 bases, the J end by 7 bases, with 11 bases between. The CDR3 contains 13 residues. CDR3 DNA sequence: TGTGCCAGCAGTGGTGAGAGATTAAATGAGCAGTTCTTC. Its translation: CASSGERLNEQFF.

This clonotype showed up just a few times. The chain links TRBV6-5 to TRBJ2-7; maybe TRBD2 (8 bases). The V gene lost 5 bases and the J gene lost 10 bases, with 15 bases spanning the gap. This CDR3 is 12 amino acids long. Germline lookup yields CDR1 MNHEY and CDR2 SVGAGI. The CDR3 coding sequence is TGTGCCAGCAGTAACGGGGGGGACAGCCAGTACTTC. Translation: CASSNGGDSQYF.

This clonotype has ten or more counts. The rearrangement links TRBV3-1 to TRBJ2-2, with D possibly matching TRBD2 (6 bases). The length of the CDR3 is 16 residues. V was pared by 4 bases and J by 3 bases, with 15 bases between. CDR1 is LGHDT, CDR2 YNNKEL, per germline (reference sequence). The CDR3 sequence is CASSRGSLAYTGELFF. The CDR3 DNA follows: TGTGCCAGCAGCCGAGGATCGCTAGCGTACACCGGGGAGCTGTTTTTT.

This clonotype has a handful of counts. The rearrangement links TRBV28 to TRBJ2-5; 8 bases match TRBD2. CDR1 is MDHEN and CDR2 is SYDVKM in the germline V gene. CDR3 size: 16 residues. J gave up 2 bases and V 3 bases, and 8 bases lay outside the gene matches. The CDR3 bases are TGTGCCAGCAGTTTCATTGCGGGGGGTAAACAAGAGACCCAGTACTTC. It codes for CASSFIAGGKQETQYF.

In its sample, this clonotype was seen a few times. The chain couples TRBV4-1 to TRBJ2-1; the D is unclear. The germline V gene encodes CDR1 MGHRA and CDR2 YSYEKL. The CDR3 totals 12 residues. V was pared by 2 bases and J by 7 bases, with 6 bases between. CDR3 in amino acids: CASSQILNEQFF. The CDR3 DNA reads as TGCGCCAGCAGCCAAATACTAAATGAGCAGTTCTTC.

The rearrangement joins TRBV28 to TRBJ2-7; D possibly corresponds to TRBD1 (5 bases). V gave up 9 bases and J gave up 4 bases, with 22 bases separating them. Looked up from germline, CDR1 is MDHEN and CDR2 is SYDVKM. The CDR3 loop spans 15 amino acids. In DNA form, the CDR3 reads TGTGCCAGTACCCCAGACAGAAACTACGCTTACGAGCAGTACTTC. The encoded protein is CASTPDRNYAYEQYF.

This clonotype was detected a few times. The genes are TRBV4-2 and TRBJ2-7, with D hard to call. Trimming shortened V by 0 bases and J by 6 bases, and 12 bases separated the two germline ends. The CDR3 spans 14 residues. Germline CDR1 reads LGHNA; CDR2 reads YNFKEQ. Here the CDR3 reads CASSQDGQTSEQYF. DNA for the CDR3: TGTGCCAGCAGCCAAGATGGGCAGACGTCCGAGCAGTACTTC.

V is TRBV4-2 and J is TRBJ2-2, with 8 bases aligning to TRBD2. Germline assignment: CDR1 LGHNA and CDR2 YNFKEQ. With V trimmed by 0 bases and J by 3 bases, 3 bases remained unmatched. This CDR3 comprises 16 residues. The CDR3 sequence is CASSQEAGEYTGELFF. CDR3 nucleotide sequence: TGTGCCAGCAGCCAAGAAGCGGGAGAGTACACCGGGGAGCTGTTTTTT.

This clonotype was detected ten times or more. The rearrangement links TRBV12-3 or TRBV12-4 to TRBJ2-7, with 10 bases aligning to TRBD1. V dropped 2 bases and J dropped 6; count of bases not matched to a gene: 7. This CDR3 contains 15 residues. The CDR3 sequence is CASSLRRQGAVEQYF. In nucleotides, the CDR3 is TGTGCCAGCAGTTTAAGGCGACAGGGGGCTGTCGAGCAGTACTTC.

This clonotype was detected a few times. The J gene is TRBJ2-1, the V gene TRBV25-1, with TRBD2 matching 10 bases. This CDR3 has 15 amino acids. CDR1 and CDR2 from the germline V gene are MGHDK and SYGVNS. The J segment lost 6 bases and the V segment lost 4 bases, leaving 6 bases of the junction unmatched. DNA of the CDR3: TGTGCCAGCAGTGTACTAGCGGGGAACCCCAATGAGCAGTTCTTC. It encodes CASSVLAGNPNEQFF.

Ten or more counts support this clonotype. Mismatch with germline at one junction end may stem from a read error. The V call is TRBV7-2, the J call TRBJ2-7; 7 bases match TRBD1. This CDR3 is 14 amino acids long. Looked up from germline, CDR1 is SGHTA and CDR2 is FQGNSA. CDR3 sequence (DNA): TGCGCCAGCAGCTTGACAGGGTTGTCCTACGAGCAGTACTTC. Translation gives CASSLTGLSYEQYF.

This clonotype was counted many times. This rearrangement joins TRBV5-1 to TRBJ2-7; TRBD1 matches at 9 bases. Losses at the gene ends were 3 bases for V and 2 bases for J; bases not matched to a gene: 3. The CDR3 spans 14 residues. CDR1 is SGHRS and CDR2 is YFSETQ in the germline V gene. Here the CDR3 reads CASSWTGEAYEQYF. The CDR3 DNA reads as TGCGCCAGCAGCTGGACAGGGGAGGCCTACGAGCAGTACTTC.

In the case of this clonotype: A much larger clonotype is one base distant, so this may be a read error. This chain uses TRBV29-1 with TRBJ2-7; either TRBD1 or TRBD2 may supply D (5 bases each). The CDR3 length is 11 residues. The germline V gene encodes CDR1 SQVTM and CDR2 ANQGSEA. The CDR3: CSGVWGNDQYF. As DNA, the CDR3 is TGCAGCGGCGTCTGGGGGAACGACCAGTACTTC.

This chain joins TRBV6-5 and TRBJ2-3; D gene ambiguous. V shed 1 base and J shed 2 bases, with 13 bases lying between them. CDR1 and CDR2 from the germline V gene are MNHEY and SVGAGI. The CDR3 runs 16 residues. For the CDR3, the DNA is TGTGCCAGCAGTTACTTCAGCGAAAAACCCACAGATACGCAGTATTTT. Amino acids: CASSYFSEKPTDTQYF.

V and J are TRBV24-1 and TRBJ2-1; tentative D call: TRBD1 (6 bases). V lost 1 base, J lost 0 bases, and 12 bases lay in between. CDR1 KGHDR and CDR2 SFDVKD come from the germline V gene. This CDR3 is 17 amino acids long. The CDR3 DNA reads as TGTGCCACCAGTGATTTTGGGGGCCTCAGCTCCTACAATGAGCAGTTCTTC. It encodes CATSDFGGLSSYNEQFF.

The V call is TRBV30, the J call TRBJ2-7; TRBD1 aligns across 11 bases. Germline lookup yields CDR1 GTSNPN and CDR2 SVGIG (reference sequence). The CDR3 has 13 amino acids. V lost 6 bases and J lost 2; bases outside the gene matches: 3. The CDR3 is CACRDRGTYEQYF. The CDR3 nucleotides read TGTGCCTGCCGGGACAGGGGGACCTACGAGCAGTACTTC.

The CDR3 DNA is TGCAGCGTTGAAGAGTGGCTGGGGTACTCCTACGAGCAGTACTTC. This gives the protein CSVEEWLGYSYEQYF. The V call is TRBV29-1, the J call TRBJ2-7; D gene ambiguous. CDR3 length: 15 residues. V lost 0 bases and J 0 bases, leaving 12 bases between the germline ends. Germline CDR1 SQVTM, CDR2 ANQGSEA.

This clonotype came up many times. V is TRBV29-1 and J is TRBJ1-5; possible D gene TRBD1, 5 bases. The V gene lost 5 bases and the J gene lost 6 bases, with 14 bases spanning the gap. Germline-derived CDR1 and CDR2 are SQVTM and ANQGSEA. This CDR3 is 13 amino acids long. CDR3 bases: TGCAGCGTTCAGGGAGCTCTGGGTCAGCCCCAGCATTTT. Residues: CSVQGALGQPQHF.

In this sample, this clonotype turned up a few times. The chain couples TRBV7-9 to TRBJ2-7, with D possibly being TRBD1 (6 bases). The CDR3 extends over 16 amino acids. Germline CDR1 reads SEHNR; CDR2 reads FQNEAQ (reference sequence). V lost 6 bases, J lost 6 bases, and 24 bases lay in between. The CDR3 spells CASRPYETGGSGEQYF. The CDR3 DNA sequence: TGTGCCAGCAGACCTTACGAGACAGGCGGGTCTGGCGAGCAGTACTTC.

The sample holds a few counts of this clonotype. The chain recombines TRBV28 with TRBJ2-7; D is perhaps TRBD2 (5 bases). This CDR3 comprises 16 residues. Germline V gene data show CDR1 as MDHEN and CDR2 as SYDVKM. The V end was cut by 4 bases, the J end by 3 bases, with 19 bases between. CDR3 region: CASSSPGSLNLYEQYF. CDR3 in DNA: TGTGCCAGCAGTTCCCCGGGAAGCCTGAACCTCTACGAGCAGTACTTC.

This clonotype has ten or more counts. The chain employs TRBV5-1 and TRBJ1-4; D unresolved. Trimming shortened V by 4 bases and J by 13 bases, and 14 bases separated the two germline ends. The V gene's germline CDR1 is SGHRS and CDR2 YFSETQ. The CDR3 is 12 residues long. CDR3 sequence: CASSANLGRLFF. The CDR3, as DNA: TGCGCCAGCAGCGCCAACTTAGGGAGACTGTTTTTT.